Sequencing of this TCR beta chain was carried out in a study of T cell repertoires in cytomegalovirus infection. MiXCR, applied by TCRdb to the reads, yields one record per CDR3 protein. The sample carries 200,000 to 300,000 distinct CDR3 sequences, approximately 9.2% recorded once. The CDR3 covers 16 residues. The germline gives CDR1 SGHTA, CDR2 FQGNSA. Germline trimming cut 6 bases from V and 3 bases from J; bases unmatched to any gene: 11. This clonotype came up many times. The chain couples TRBV7-2 to TRBJ1-5; 7 positions agree with TRBD1. The clonotype was recovered from a human donor in good health (CMV status not recorded). Some clones in this sample may be carry-over from other donors' samples. The specimen was PBMCs. CDR3 sequence: CASSLSGQTFNQPQHF. The CDR3 DNA reads as TGTGCCAGCAGTCTATCGGGACAGACGTTCAATCAGCCCCAGCATTTT.